This is a list of T cell receptor beta chains from one sample in a study of CD8 T cells in ankylosing spondylitis. TCRdb processed the 5' RACE reads anew with MiXCR; each CDR3 protein has one entry. In the table there are 200,000 to 300,000 distinct CDR3 sequences, 24% of which are singletons. Sequencing was carried out using blood, either unsorted or a sorted T cell fraction (not recorded which). The receptors were sampled from a male donor with ankylosing spondylitis or in good health (not recorded which). Each CDR3 is given with its conserved first and last residue. Each record gives: clone size, J gene, D gene, V gene, CDR3 DNA, CDR3 protein. The D gene is left open where the match is weak. For some rows the clone size is stated as once, few or many, or as a class when expanded; others skip it.

>few|TRBJ1-2|NA|TRBV20-1
TGCAGTGCTAGAGACGGCAGGGACAACTATGGCTACACCTTC
CSARDGRDNYGYTF
>many|TRBJ1-2|TRBD1|TRBV7-8
TGTGCCAGCAGCCCGGGACAGGATAACTATGGCTACACCTTC
CASSPGQDNYGYTF
>many|TRBJ2-4|TRBD1|TRBV13
TGTGCCAGCAGCCCGGGAGGACAGGGGAAAAACATTCAGTACTTC
CASSPGGQGKNIQYF
>NA|TRBJ1-2|NA|TRBV5-1
TGCGCCAGCAGCTTGGTCGACACGGCCTATGGCTACACCTTC
CASSLVDTAYGYTF
>many|TRBJ2-7|TRBD1|TRBV7-9
TGTGCCAGCAGCAAGACAGGGGGGAGCTCCTACGAGCAGTACTTC
CASSKTGGSSYEQYF
>many|TRBJ2-1|TRBD2|TRBV24-1
TGTGCCACCAGTGACCCCGGGTCCGAGCGGGGCTACAATGAGCAGTTCTTC
CATSDPGSERGYNEQFF
>NA|TRBJ2-7|NA|TRBV6-1
TGTGCCAGCAGTGACAGAGGCGAGCAGTACTTC
CASSDRGEQYF
>NA|TRBJ2-7|NA|TRBV29-1
TGCAGCGCCCTAGGGGGGGCCTACGAGCAGTACTTC
CSALGGAYEQYF
>many|TRBJ2-7|NA|TRBV5-1
TGCGCCAGCAGCTTGACTCGGGGCGAGCAGTACTTC
CASSLTRGEQYF
>NA|TRBJ2-7|TRBD2|TRBV2
TGTGCCAGCACCCCCTCTAGCGGGGCGTACTACGAGCAGTACTTC
CASTPSSGAYYEQYF
>NA|TRBJ2-7|NA|TRBV20-1
TGCAGTGCTAGAGAGGGCCCCCAGAGGACGCAGTACTTC
CSAREGPQRTQYF
>many|TRBJ1-2|NA|TRBV20-1
TGCAGTGCTCACGGTGAGGGGGTTTCAACTAACTATGGCTACACCTTC
CSAHGEGVSTNYGYTF
>NA|TRBJ2-3|NA|TRBV18
TGTGCCAGCTCAACAGCGGGAGATACGCAGTATTTT
CASSTAGDTQYF
>many|TRBJ2-5|NA|TRBV5-1
TGCGCCAGCAGCCAAGCTTTGGGCCAGCAAGAGACCCAGTACTTC
CASSQALGQQETQYF
>NA|TRBJ2-7|TRBD1|TRBV12-3/TRBV12-4
TGTGCCAGCAGCAAGGGGGCCCAAGGGCAGTACTTC
CASSKGAQGQYF
>NA|TRBJ1-1|NA|TRBV20-1
TGCAGTGCGCCCACAGGGACGGGGACCACTGAAGCTTTCTTT
CSAPTGTGTTEAFF
>many|TRBJ2-3|TRBD2|TRBV3-1
TGTGCCAGCAGCCTAGGACTAGCGGGGGTTTCAGATACGCAGTATTTT
CASSLGLAGVSDTQYF
>few|TRBJ2-5|TRBD2|TRBV20-1
TGCAGTGCTAGAGATTCGCCCGAGGTAGCGGGGAACCAAGAGACCCAGTACTTC
CSARDSPEVAGNQETQYF
>few|TRBJ2-3|NA|TRBV20-1
TGCAGTGCTAAACTGGGACCTAGCACAGATACGCAGTATTTT
CSAKLGPSTDTQYF
>NA|TRBJ1-2|NA|TRBV6-1
TGTGCCAGCAGCCCCGGGACCAGCTATGGCTACACCTTC
CASSPGTSYGYTF
>few|TRBJ1-1|NA|TRBV20-1
TGCAGTGCTAGCGGGGGAGGGGGGAACACTGAAGCTTTCTTT
CSASGGGGNTEAFF
>few|TRBJ2-1|TRBD1|TRBV20-1
TGCAGTGCAGGGGGGCGGACAGGGGGTCTCAATGAGCAGTTCTTC
CSAGGRTGGLNEQFF
>few|TRBJ1-1|NA|TRBV10-3
TGTGCCATCAGTGGCAAGACAGACCATGTTACTGAAGCTTTCTTT
CAISGKTDHVTEAFF
>NA|TRBJ2-3|NA|TRBV11-1
TGTGCCAGTAGCACCATTAGCACAGATACTCAGTATTTT
CASSTISTDTQYF
>NA|TRBJ2-7|NA|TRBV12-3/TRBV12-4
TGTGCCAGCAGTTTTGGGTCTAGACCATACGAGCAGTACTTC
CASSFGSRPYEQYF
>NA|TRBJ2-5|TRBD2|TRBV4-2
TGTGCCAGCAGCCAAGGTTCTAGCGGGGCGATGTACCAAGAGACCCAGTACTTC
CASSQGSSGAMYQETQYF
>NA|TRBJ2-7|NA|TRBV2
TGTGCCAGCAGCCCCAGGGGAAACAACGAGCAGTACTTC
CASSPRGNNEQYF
>many|TRBJ2-5|NA|TRBV12-3/TRBV12-4
TGTGCCAGCAGTTTCCTGGCCCAAGAGACCCAGTACTTC
CASSFLAQETQYF
>few|TRBJ2-3|NA|TRBV5-1
TGCGCCAGCAGAAGAGCGGCCGATACGCAGTATTTT
CASRRAADTQYF
>NA|TRBJ2-5|NA|TRBV7-2
TGTGCCAGCAGCTATGCGAGGGGTCAACAAGAGACCCAGTACTTC
CASSYARGQQETQYF
>NA|TRBJ1-2|NA|TRBV5-5
TGTGCCAGCAGCCCGAGGGCCAAAGCTAACTATGGCTACACCTTC
CASSPRAKANYGYTF
>many|TRBJ1-6|NA|TRBV12-3/TRBV12-4
TGTGCCAGCACCCTTCTACGGGATTCACCCCTCCACTTT
CASTLLRDSPLHF
>few|TRBJ1-6|TRBD1|TRBV20-1
TGCAGTGCTAGAGGGGACAGGCCTAATTCACCCCTCCACTTT
CSARGDRPNSPLHF
>NA|TRBJ1-2|NA|TRBV29-1
TGCAGCGTTGAAAAAGGCAGTGGCTACACCTTC
CSVEKGSGYTF
>many|TRBJ1-4|NA|TRBV7-9
TGTGCCAGCAGCTTAACCGGTGCAACTAATGAAAAACTGTTTTTT
CASSLTGATNEKLFF
>NA|TRBJ2-7|NA|TRBV20-1
TGCAGTGCTGGAAGGAGGGAGGATAGCCACGAGCAGTACTTC
CSAGRREDSHEQYF
>NA|TRBJ2-5|TRBD1|TRBV29-1
TGCAGCGTGCTCCGGGACAGCAACCAAGAGACCCAGTACTTC
CSVLRDSNQETQYF
>NA|TRBJ1-2|TRBD1|TRBV12-3/TRBV12-4
TGTGCCTCCCGACGCGGGACAGAGTATGGCTACACCTTC
CASRRGTEYGYTF
>few|TRBJ2-6|TRBD2|TRBV12-3/TRBV12-4
TGTGCCAGCTCCCACCGCGGGGGGCCGACCGGAGCCAACGTCCTGACTTTC
CASSHRGGPTGANVLTF
>once|TRBJ2-1|TRBD2|TRBV6-1
TGTGCCAGCAGTGGTAAGCTAGCGGGGGGCTACAATGAGCAGTTCTTC
CASSGKLAGGYNEQFF